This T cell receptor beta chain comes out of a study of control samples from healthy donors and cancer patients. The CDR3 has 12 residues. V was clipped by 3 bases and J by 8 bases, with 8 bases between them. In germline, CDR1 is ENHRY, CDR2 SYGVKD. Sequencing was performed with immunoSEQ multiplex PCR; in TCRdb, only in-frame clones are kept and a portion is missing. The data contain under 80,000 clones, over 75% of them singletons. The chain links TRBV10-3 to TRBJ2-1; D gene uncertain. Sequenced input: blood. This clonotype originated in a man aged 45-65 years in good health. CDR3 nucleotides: TGTGCCATCAGTGACAACGGCTATGAGCAGTTCTTC. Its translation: CAISDNGYEQFF.